This T cell receptor (beta chain) was sequenced in a study of blood T cell repertoires in COVID-19. As for the study in general: T cells, B-cell-depleted T cells, or PBMCs provided the cDNA or gDNA that served as material.

J lost 3 bases, V lost 7 bases, and 14 bases had no gene match. Germline assignment: CDR1 MDHEN and CDR2 SYDVKM. The CDR3 loop spans 18 amino acids. In the original processing: Estimation of nucleated cell counts was performed using reference gene primer amplification. Libraries were prepared by immunoSEQ multiplex PCR; TCRdb keeps only in-frame clonotypes and omits some of them. V, J and clone size are taken as reported in that table, and D and trimming were inferred from the DNA itself. The data show 90,000 to 120,000 clones, approximately 90% seen once. The genes are TRBV28 and TRBJ2-7, with 14 bases fitting TRBD2. The sample taken for sequencing was peripheral blood. This sequence originates from a man aged 55 to 70 with acute or convalescent COVID-19. The CDR3 protein is CASIAGTSGSLNLYEQYF. The CDR3 DNA sequence: TGTGCCAGCATCGCCGGGACTAGCGGGAGTCTGAACCTCTACGAGCAGTACTTC.